The 17 T cell receptor beta chains reported below all come from one sample, sequenced in a study of T cell responses to AZD1222 COVID-19 vaccine. Assay: immunoSEQ multiplex PCR; the TCRdb copy retains only in-frame clones and omits some. Here the sample spans about 130,000 clones, around nine tenths being singletons. The specimen comprised peripheral blood, sampled on day 0 of AZD1222 vaccination. The receptors originated from an adult in good health.

The chain couples TRBV30 to TRBJ1-6; D is unresolved. V was shortened by 0 bases and J by 7 bases, with 7 bases between the two germline ends. This CDR3 spans 13 amino acids. Germline-derived CDR1 and CDR2 are GTSNPN and SVGIG (reference sequence). Here the CDR3 reads CAWSVGPNSPLHF. DNA for the CDR3: TGTGCCTGGAGTGTCGGACCCAATTCACCCCTCCACTTT.

The rearrangement links TRBV7-6 to TRBJ1-1; possible D gene TRBD1, 6 bases. Looked up from germline, CDR1 is SGHVS and CDR2 is FNYEAQ. CDR3 length: 18 amino acids. Trimming removed 5 bases at V and 0 bases at J, with 22 bases between. CDR3 nucleotide sequence: TGTGCCAGCAGCCCAAACGTAGGGGGGCTAGATATGAACACTGAAGCTTTCTTT. It specifies CASSPNVGGLDMNTEAFF.

The chain uses TRBV25-1 and TRBJ1-4; possibly TRBD1 for D (6 bases). The V and J ends lost 0 bases and 5 bases respectively, with 10 bases between them. Germline V lookup: CDR1 MGHDK, CDR2 SYGVNS. CDR3 size: 15 residues. The CDR3 nucleotides read TGTGCCAGCAGTGAATATGGACAGAAAAATGAAAAACTGTTTTTT. Translation gives CASSEYGQKNEKLFF.

This clone was counted once. V and J are TRBV30 and TRBJ1-1; the D is unclear. Trimming shortened V by 3 bases and J by 7 bases, and 9 bases separated the two germline ends. Germline loops: CDR1 GTSNPN, CDR2 SVGIG (reference sequence). This CDR3 comprises 11 residues. Here the CDR3 reads CAWSGVIEAFF. The CDR3, as DNA: TGTGCCTGGAGCGGGGTAATTGAAGCTTTCTTT.

Only one count was recorded for this clone. In DNA form, the CDR3 reads TGTGCCAGCACCTTGGGGTTGGGGGAGCAGTACTTC. Translated: CASTLGLGEQYF. The genes are TRBV28 and TRBJ2-7, with D hard to call. This CDR3 contains 12 residues. Germline lookup yields CDR1 MDHEN and CDR2 SYDVKM. V lost 7 bases and J 7 bases, leaving 14 bases between the germline ends.

The chain recombines TRBV10-3 with TRBJ1-5, with TRBD1 matching 12 bases. There are 15 residues in the CDR3. Germline trimming cut 7 bases from V and 5 bases from J; bases unmatched to any gene: 6. Germline loops: CDR1 ENHRY, CDR2 SYGVKD. CDR3 region: CAIKGTGGADQPQHF. Here the CDR3 DNA reads TGTGCCATCAAGGGGACAGGGGGCGCCGATCAGCCCCAGCATTTT.

This clone was detected a few times. V and J are TRBV10-2 and TRBJ1-2; no clear D gene. The CDR3 runs to 17 residues. The germline V gene has CDR1 WSHSY and CDR2 SAAADI. Deletions cut 0 bases from V and 0 bases from J, with 14 bases between. The CDR3 reads CASSESSYGYTNYGYTF. CDR3 DNA: TGCGCCAGCAGTGAGTCGAGTTACGGTTACACTAACTATGGCTACACCTTC.

The rearrangement joins TRBV3-1 (or the pseudogene TRBV3-2) to TRBJ1-3, with D perhaps matching TRBD1 (6 bases). Trimming removed 6 bases from V and 5 bases from J, with 23 bases in between. Germline values: CDR1 LGHDT, CDR2 YNNKEL (reference sequence). The CDR3 contains 17 residues. CDR3 loop: CASSPEATGSLRNTIYF. CDR3 in DNA: TGTGCCAGCAGTCCTGAGGCGACAGGTTCTTTGAGAAACACCATATATTTT.

The chain employs TRBV25-1 and TRBJ2-7, with 7 bases identical to TRBD2. The CDR3 sequence is 15 residues long. The junction had 13 bases not matched to a gene; V was cut back by 6 bases and J by 5 bases. Germline V gives CDR1 MGHDK, CDR2 SYGVNS. CDR3 DNA sequence: TGTGCCAGCAGCCGATGGGGAGGGGAAGGAAACGAGCAGTACTTC. Protein: CASSRWGGEGNEQYF.

This clone came up once. The chain uses TRBV4-2 and TRBJ1-3; 7 bases are shared with TRBD1. CDR3 length: 15 amino acids. The V segment lost 5 bases and the J segment 3 bases; nucleotides outside the gene matches: 7. Germline V lookup: CDR1 LGHNA, CDR2 YNFKEQ. The CDR3 here is CASSRTGDHGNTIYF. CDR3 nucleotides: TGTGCCAGCAGCAGAACAGGGGATCATGGAAACACCATATATTTT.

This chain links TRBV7-2 with TRBJ2-1, with TRBD2 matching 10 bases. V shed 2 bases, J shed 4 bases, and the junction held 5 bases outside the gene matches. This CDR3 comprises 16 residues. Germline V lookup: CDR1 SGHTA, CDR2 FQGNSA. CDR3 amino acids: CASSLNQRGGYNEQFF. As DNA, the CDR3 is TGTGCCAGCAGCTTAAATCAGCGGGGGGGTTACAATGAGCAGTTCTTC. The full variable domain, completed using reference TRBV7-2 and TRBJ2-1, is GAGVSQSPSNKVTEKGKDVELRCDPISGHTALYWYRQSLGQGLEFLIYFQGNSAPDKSGLPSDRFSAERTGGSVSTLTIQRTQQEDSAVYLCASSLNQRGGYNEQFFGPGTRLTVL.

The V gene is TRBV6-1, the J gene TRBJ1-2; D ambiguous. The CDR3 totals 14 residues. Trimming removed 1 base from V and 4 bases from J, with 10 bases in between. Germline-derived CDR1 and CDR2 are MNHNS and SASEGT. CDR3: CASSEGESLYGYTF. The CDR3 nucleotides read TGTGCCAGCAGTGAAGGGGAGAGCCTCTATGGCTACACCTTC.

V is TRBV19 and J is TRBJ1-6; D gene ambiguous. V lost 3 bases to trimming and J lost 8 bases, with 11 bases between them. The CDR3 totals 14 residues. In germline, CDR1 is LNHDA, CDR2 SQIVND (reference sequence). The CDR3 spells CASSIGKRDSPLHF. CDR3 DNA: TGTGCCAGTAGTATCGGAAAACGGGATTCACCCCTCCACTTT.

The V and J genes are TRBV10-3 and TRBJ1-5; D might be TRBD1 (6 bases). Germline V gene lookup returns CDR1 ENHRY and CDR2 SYGVKD. Trimming stripped 6 bases from V and 5 bases from J, with 11 bases between. The CDR3 has 13 amino acids. In DNA form, the CDR3 reads TGTGCCATCAGGTACAGGGATGATCAGCCCCAGCATTTT. Translated, it gives CAIRYRDDQPQHF.

This chain uses TRBV7-3 with TRBJ1-1, with a tentative D call TRBD1 (5 bases). CDR1 is SGHTA and CDR2 is FQGTGA in the germline V gene. V dropped 7 bases and J dropped 1 base, with 10 bases sitting between them. The CDR3 runs to 13 residues. CDR3 nucleotides: TGTGCCAGCAAACAGGACCGGAACACTGAAGCTTTCTTT. It codes for CASKQDRNTEAFF.

The V and J genes are TRBV30 and TRBJ1-1, with unresolved D. The CDR3 totals 12 residues. Trimming took off 1 base at V and 11 bases at J, with 14 bases between the two ends. CDR1 and CDR2 (germline): GTSNPN, SVGIG (reference sequence). The CDR3 DNA sequence: TGTGCCTGGAGTGCCCTGGGATCAGGCGCTTTCTTT. Amino acids: CAWSALGSGAFF.

The CDR3 DNA follows: TGTGCCAGCAGCCAAGGGACTTCTAGCACAGATACGCAGTATTTT. Translating it yields CASSQGTSSTDTQYF. The chain joins TRBV3-1 (or the pseudogene TRBV3-2) to TRBJ2-3, with D maybe TRBD2 (5 bases). Per the germline V gene, CDR1 is LGHDT and CDR2 is YNNKEL (reference sequence). V lost 1 base and J lost 0, with 8 bases in between. CDR3 size: 15 residues.